This T cell receptor (beta chain) was captured by sequencing in a study of T cells expressing NK-cell markers. About the study: HCMV seropositivity marked most of the eight sequenced donors; one was seronegative. Study conclusions and caveats: Similarly, these clonotypes led the CD3+CD56-NKG2C+ fraction as well in several donors. The study found dominant NKG2C+ clonotypes at roughly 1.0-7.5% of CD8+ T cells in six donors.

To note about this clonotype: What it recognizes is unknown.

UMIs were included in TCR beta cDNA generated by 5'RACE template switching. TCRdb re-called the 5' RACE reads and gives one entry per CDR3 protein, without DNA. The listing contains tens of thousands of distinct CDR3 sequences. The CDR3 is 14 residues long. Germline CDR1 is LNHNV and CDR2 is YYDKDF (reference sequence). The sequencing sample was made of blood T cells: a sorted CD56 or NKG2C T cell subset, CD4+ or CD8+ T cells, or bulk PBMC T cells (not recorded which). The TCR sequence derives from a woman between 18 and 75 years old in good health. The chain has TRBV15 and TRBJ2-5; the D gene TCRdb calls, TRBD1, cannot be checked with no DNA. CDR3 sequence reads: CATSRGGQQETQYF.